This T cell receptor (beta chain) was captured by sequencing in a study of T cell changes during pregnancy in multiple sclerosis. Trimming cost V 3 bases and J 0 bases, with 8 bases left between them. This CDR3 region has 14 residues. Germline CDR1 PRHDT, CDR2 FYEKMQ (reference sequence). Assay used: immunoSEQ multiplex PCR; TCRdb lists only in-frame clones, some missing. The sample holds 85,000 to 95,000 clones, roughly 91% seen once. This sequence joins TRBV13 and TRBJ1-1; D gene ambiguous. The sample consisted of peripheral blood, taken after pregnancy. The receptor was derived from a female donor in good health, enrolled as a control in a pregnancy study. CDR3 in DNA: TGTGCCAGCAGCTTGGAGAGATTGAACACTGAAGCTTTCTTT. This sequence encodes CASSLERLNTEAFF.